Listed below are T cell receptor beta chains from one sample, sequenced in a study of vaccination and CD4 T cells after COVID-19. For these receptors, no antigen is known. One entry per CDR3 protein results from TCRdb running MiXCR on the PCR reads. The table records around 21,000 distinct CDR3 sequences, around 50% of them present only once. The sequenced material came from CD4+ T cells from blood, cultured in vitro. The receptors derive from a human donor who had recovered from COVID-19. The CDR3 runs from the conserved cysteine through the conserved F or W. A D gene is named only where the DNA matches it firmly. Where a row states a size, it is once, few, many or the class of an expanded clone; other rows omit it.

d_gene | j_gene | v_gene | abundance | CDR3nt | CDR3aa
NA | TRBJ2-7 | TRBV6-1 | NA | TGTGCCAGCAATACAGGGACCCTCGGCGAGCAGTACTTC | CASNTGTLGEQYF
TRBD1 | TRBJ1-2 | TRBV10-3 | NA | TGTGCCATCAGTGAGGCATACCTGACAGGGAATGGCTACACCTTC | CAISEAYLTGNGYTF
TRBD2 | TRBJ2-3 | TRBV2 | NA | TGTGCCAGCGCGGGGGGCCGAGGGGATACGCAGTATTTT | CASAGGRGDTQYF
TRBD1 | TRBJ1-5 | TRBV27 | NA | TGTGCCAGCAGTTTATGGGGACAGGATAGCAATCAGCCCCAGCATTTT | CASSLWGQDSNQPQHF
TRBD2 | TRBJ2-3 | TRBV5-1 | NA | TGCGCCAGCAGCCCGAGGACTAGCGGGTCAGATACGCAGTATTTT | CASSPRTSGSDTQYF
NA | TRBJ1-2 | TRBV21-1 | NA | TGTGCCAGCAGCATCTCGACAGGGGCGTTCTATGGCTACACCTTC | CASSISTGAFYGYTF
NA | TRBJ1-2 | TRBV7-2 | NA | TGTGCCAGCAGCCTGGGTCAGACGGACCTGGGCTACACCTTC | CASSLGQTDLGYTF
TRBD2 | TRBJ2-3 | TRBV6-5 | few | TGTGCCAGCAGTTACGGATTGGGACTAGCGGACCATGCCCAGTATTTT | CASSYGLGLADHAQYF
TRBD1 | TRBJ2-5 | TRBV7-3 | NA | TGTGCCAGCAGCGTCGGGACAGGTCGAGAGACCCAGTACTTC | CASSVGTGRETQYF
NA | TRBJ2-5 | TRBV29-1 | NA | TGCAGCGTTGAGAGGGACTTAACGCAAGAGACCCAGTACTTC | CSVERDLTQETQYF
NA | TRBJ1-2 | TRBV2 | NA | TGTGCCAGCAGTTACCGGGACGGAGCCCCGTATGGCTACACCTTC | CASSYRDGAPYGYTF
TRBD2 | TRBJ2-1 | TRBV10-2 | NA | TGCGCCAGCAGTCCGACTAGCGCGGAGTACAATGAGCAGTTCTTC | CASSPTSAEYNEQFF
NA | TRBJ1-6 | TRBV11-3 | NA | TGTGCCAGCAGCATAGGAAGGGGAAATAATTCACCCCTCCACTTT | CASSIGRGNNSPLHF
NA | TRBJ2-2 | TRBV6-4 | NA | TGTGCCAGTCGCAGCGCGAACACCGGGGAGCTGTTTTTT | CASRSANTGELFF
TRBD2 | TRBJ2-1 | TRBV20-1 | NA | TGCAGTGCTACTAGCGGGAGAACGCACAATGAGCAGTTCTTC | CSATSGRTHNEQFF
TRBD1 | TRBJ1-6 | TRBV7-2 | once | TGTGCCATTAGGGGGTCCGGGACAGGTGGTTCACCCCTCCACTTT | CAIRGSGTGGSPLHF
TRBD2 | TRBJ2-1 | TRBV19 | NA | TGTGCCAGTAGTAGGGCTAGCGGATACAATGAGCAGTTCTTC | CASSRASGYNEQFF
NA | TRBJ1-2 | TRBV7-8 | few | TGTGCCAGCAGCCTAGACAGCGACTACACCTTC | CASSLDSDYTF
NA | TRBJ2-3 | TRBV6-2/TRBV6-3 | NA | TGTGCCAGCAGTGGAGGGGGTACGCAGTATTTT | CASSGGGTQYF
TRBD2 | TRBJ2-3 | TRBV7-2 | once | TGTGCCAGCAGCAAGGGAGGAGCGGGGCCAGATACGCAGTATTTT | CASSKGGAGPDTQYF
NA | TRBJ1-1 | TRBV7-3 | NA | TGTGCCAGCAGCTTAAGGATGGACACTGAAGCTTTCTTT | CASSLRMDTEAFF
NA | TRBJ1-1 | TRBV7-3 | NA | TGTGCCAGCAGCGCAAACGAATGGGACACTGAAGCTTTCTTT | CASSANEWDTEAFF
NA | TRBJ1-2 | TRBV20-1 | NA | TGCAGTGCTAGAGAAGTGACAGTCAATGGCTACACCTTC | CSAREVTVNGYTF
NA | TRBJ1-6 | TRBV20-1 | NA | TGCAGTGCTAGAGATCCGGGGGGCAGGAATTCACCCCTCCACTTT | CSARDPGGRNSPLHF
TRBD2 | TRBJ2-7 | TRBV23-1 | few | TGCGCCAGCTTGGATCGGGGAGGGCAAGAGCAGTACTTC | CASLDRGGQEQYF